This is a list of T cell receptor beta chains from one sample in a study of blood T cell repertoires in COVID-19. Clones were sequenced by immunoSEQ multiplex PCR, and TCRdb holds only the in-frame ones, with some missing. This sample has about 39,000 clones, with roughly three quarters found just once. The material sequenced was peripheral blood. The receptors derive from a man older than 75 with acute or convalescent COVID-19. CDR3s include the opening cysteine and the closing phenylalanine or tryptophan. The order of the fields is V gene, D gene, clone size, J gene, CDR3 DNA, CDR3 protein. A D gene is named only where the DNA matches it firmly. Clone size is not always given. Where it is, it says once, few, many or a class for expanded clones.

v_call: TRBV6-5
d_call: .
clone_size: .
j_call: TRBJ1-2
cdr3_nt: TGTGCCAGCAGAGACAGCCTACTCAATGGCTACACCTTC
cdr3_aa: CASRDSLLNGYTF

v_call: TRBV28
d_call: .
clone_size: .
j_call: TRBJ1-1
cdr3_nt: TGTGCCAGCAGTTCGGCAGGGGACACTGAAGCTTTCTTT
cdr3_aa: CASSSAGDTEAFF

v_call: TRBV6-5
d_call: .
clone_size: few
j_call: TRBJ1-1
cdr3_nt: TGTGCCAGCAGTTACTCATTTCGGGTTGACACTGAAGCTTTCTTT
cdr3_aa: CASSYSFRVDTEAFF

v_call: TRBV5-1
d_call: .
clone_size: .
j_call: TRBJ1-1
cdr3_nt: TGCGCCAGCAGCATAGACAGCCTGAAAACTGAAGCTTTCTTT
cdr3_aa: CASSIDSLKTEAFF

v_call: TRBV7-9
d_call: .
clone_size: few
j_call: TRBJ2-7
cdr3_nt: TGTGCCAGCAGCCCCAGCGGACAGACAGAGCAGTACTTC
cdr3_aa: CASSPSGQTEQYF

v_call: TRBV7-2
d_call: TRBD1
clone_size: once
j_call: TRBJ1-2
cdr3_nt: TGTGCCAGCAGCTTAGGTGGGACAGGGGTAAATTATGGCTACACCTTC
cdr3_aa: CASSLGGTGVNYGYTF

v_call: TRBV10-3
d_call: .
clone_size: few
j_call: TRBJ2-3
cdr3_nt: TGTGCCGCCGAATCCGCGACTAGAATGACAGATACGCAGTATTTT
cdr3_aa: CAAESATRMTDTQYF

v_call: TRBV7-9
d_call: .
clone_size: .
j_call: TRBJ1-2
cdr3_nt: TGTGCCAGCAGACCAGGATTGGGGGACTTTACTAACTATGGCTACACCTTC
cdr3_aa: CASRPGLGDFTNYGYTF

v_call: TRBV24-1
d_call: TRBD1
clone_size: few
j_call: TRBJ2-3
cdr3_nt: TGTGCCACCAGTGATTGGTCCCCCCGGACAGGGGGAAGCACAGATACGCAGTATTTT
cdr3_aa: CATSDWSPRTGGSTDTQYF

v_call: TRBV3-1/TRBV3-2
d_call: .
clone_size: .
j_call: TRBJ2-5
cdr3_nt: TGTGCCAGCAGCCAAGTTTCGGGGGTCCAAGAGACCCAGTACTTC
cdr3_aa: CASSQVSGVQETQYF

v_call: TRBV15
d_call: .
clone_size: .
j_call: TRBJ1-5
cdr3_nt: TGTGCCACCAGCAGAGATGGAGGGTCTGGCCAGCCCCAGCATTTT
cdr3_aa: CATSRDGGSGQPQHF

v_call: TRBV2
d_call: TRBD2
clone_size: few
j_call: TRBJ2-7
cdr3_nt: TGTGCCAGCACAAGCAGCGGGGGGCCCTACGAGCAGTACTTC
cdr3_aa: CASTSSGGPYEQYF

v_call: TRBV23-1
d_call: TRBD2
clone_size: .
j_call: TRBJ2-1
cdr3_nt: TGCGCCAGCAGTCAAGGGGGTCTAGCGGGACCGCCATCCGACAATGAGCAGTTCTTC
cdr3_aa: CASSQGGLAGPPSDNEQFF

v_call: TRBV4-1
d_call: TRBD2
clone_size: .
j_call: TRBJ2-1
cdr3_nt: TGCGCCAGCAGCCAAGAAGTAGCGGGGCTAAGAGAGCAGTTCTTC
cdr3_aa: CASSQEVAGLREQFF

v_call: TRBV9
d_call: TRBD1
clone_size: .
j_call: TRBJ1-1
cdr3_nt: TGTGCCAGCAGCACGCGGACAGGGGGAGATGAAGCTTTCTTT
cdr3_aa: CASSTRTGGDEAFF

v_call: TRBV27
d_call: TRBD2
clone_size: .
j_call: TRBJ2-7
cdr3_nt: TGTGCCAGCAGTCTCGGGACTAGCGGGACCCACGAGCAGTACTTC
cdr3_aa: CASSLGTSGTHEQYF

v_call: TRBV9
d_call: TRBD2
clone_size: .
j_call: TRBJ2-7
cdr3_nt: TGTGCCAGCAGCGTAGGAGCGGGAGGTCTCTACGAGCAGTACTTC
cdr3_aa: CASSVGAGGLYEQYF

v_call: TRBV5-1
d_call: TRBD2
clone_size: .
j_call: TRBJ2-5
cdr3_nt: TGCGCCAGCAGCTTGACTAGCGGGGGAGAGACCCAGTACTTC
cdr3_aa: CASSLTSGGETQYF

v_call: TRBV5-4
d_call: TRBD2
clone_size: .
j_call: TRBJ2-5
cdr3_nt: TGTGCCAGCAGCCGCCTGACTAGCGGGAGCGGGCTAGAGACCCAGTACTTC
cdr3_aa: CASSRLTSGSGLETQYF

v_call: TRBV16
d_call: .
clone_size: few
j_call: TRBJ1-6
cdr3_nt: TGTGCCAGCAGCCAATCTTGGGGTGGGGAGCACTATAATTCACCCCTCCACTTT
cdr3_aa: CASSQSWGGEHYNSPLHF

v_call: TRBV5-1
d_call: .
clone_size: .
j_call: TRBJ2-1
cdr3_nt: TGCGCCAGCAGCTTGGACGGACACTACAATGAGCAGTTCTTC
cdr3_aa: CASSLDGHYNEQFF

v_call: TRBV5-1
d_call: .
clone_size: .
j_call: TRBJ2-2
cdr3_nt: TGCGCCAGCAGCTTAAGACAGGACTACACCGGGGAGCTGTTTTTT
cdr3_aa: CASSLRQDYTGELFF

v_call: TRBV2
d_call: TRBD2
clone_size: .
j_call: TRBJ2-2
cdr3_nt: TGTGCCGGCGGGGGGGACACCGGGGAGCTGTTTTTT
cdr3_aa: CAGGGDTGELFF

v_call: TRBV30
d_call: .
clone_size: .
j_call: TRBJ2-1
cdr3_nt: TGTGCCTGGAGCTATTACAATGAGCAGTTCTTC
cdr3_aa: CAWSYYNEQFF

v_call: TRBV6-6
d_call: .
clone_size: .
j_call: TRBJ2-1
cdr3_nt: TGTGCCAGCAGAGGACCCGGGGGGCTTGTACCTAAGCAGTTCTTC
cdr3_aa: CASRGPGGLVPKQFF

v_call: TRBV28
d_call: TRBD1
clone_size: .
j_call: TRBJ1-6
cdr3_nt: TGTGCCAGCAGGGGACAGTTACAAAATTCACCCCTCCACTTT
cdr3_aa: CASRGQLQNSPLHF

v_call: TRBV2
d_call: .
clone_size: .
j_call: TRBJ1-1
cdr3_nt: TGTGCCAGCAGTGAAGGTGGGGGGGCGACTGAAGCTTTCTTT
cdr3_aa: CASSEGGGATEAFF

v_call: TRBV7-9
d_call: .
clone_size: .
j_call: TRBJ2-1
cdr3_nt: TGTGCCGCCTCTAGGCGCAACAATGAGCAGTTCTTC
cdr3_aa: CAASRRNNEQFF

v_call: TRBV11-2
d_call: .
clone_size: .
j_call: TRBJ1-3
cdr3_nt: TGTGCCAGCAGCCTAAACTTACCTCGGGGAGGCATTATCGGAAACACCATATATTTT
cdr3_aa: CASSLNLPRGGIIGNTIYF

v_call: TRBV16
d_call: .
clone_size: .
j_call: TRBJ2-2
cdr3_nt: TGTGCCAGCAGCCAATCAGGGACACCGAACACCGGGGAGCTGTTTTTT
cdr3_aa: CASSQSGTPNTGELFF

v_call: TRBV7-2
d_call: .
clone_size: .
j_call: TRBJ2-7
cdr3_nt: TGTGCCAGCAGCTTTTTGGGACAAACCTACGAGCAGTACTTC
cdr3_aa: CASSFLGQTYEQYF